This T cell receptor beta chain was obtained from a study of OX40 agonist ivuxolimab in advanced cancers. Germline CDR1 reads WNHNN; CDR2 reads SYGVQD (reference sequence). The CDR3 runs 13 residues. The V gene lost 6 bases and the J gene lost 4 bases, with 10 bases spanning the gap. Method: immunoSEQ multiplex PCR; TCRdb's copy keeps in-frame clones and lacks some. Of roughly 96,000 clones in the sample, 84% were seen once. The specimen comprised CD4+ or CD8+ T cells sorted from blood, sampled in a trial of the OX40 agonist ivuxolimab. The V and J genes are TRBV10-1 and TRBJ1-5, with a weak D call TRBD1 (6 bases). This sequence was found in an adult with an advanced solid tumor such as melanoma, head and neck, liver or kidney cancer. Here the CDR3 DNA reads TGCGCCAGCAGCGGAACAGGGAATCAGCCCCAGCATTTT. It specifies CASSGTGNQPQHF.